This paragraph reports one TCR beta chain. The antigen remains unidentified. This record comes from a study of cytomegalovirus exposure and HLA in healthy donors. Points from the study as a whole: The classifier reportedly diagnosed cytomegalovirus status with high sensitivity and specificity.

Method: immunoSEQ multiplex PCR; TCRdb's copy keeps in-frame clones and lacks some. The table has more than 85,000 clones, 80% to 95% seen once. The germline gives CDR1 MRHNA, CDR2 SNTAGT. Trimming removed 2 bases from V and 6 bases from J; junction bases left unmatched: 8. This CDR3 is built from 17 residues. V gene TRBV6-4 combines with J gene TRBJ2-1; TRBD2 agrees at 12 bases. The sequenced sample consisted of PBMCs. The clonotype was recovered from a woman aged 25 to 39 in good health and CMV-seropositive. CDR3 nucleotide sequence: TGTGCCAGCAGTGACACACCACTAGCGGGAGGTGGCAATGAGCAGTTCTTC. Translated, it gives CASSDTPLAGGGNEQFF.